Reported below is one TCR beta chain. Antigen unknown. The CDR3 contains 15 residues. The germline V and J ends were trimmed by 0 bases and 2 bases, with 10 bases remaining between them. CDR1 and CDR2 from the germline V gene are KGHSH and LQKENI. This sample is part of a study of T cell responses to AZD1222 COVID-19 vaccine. Study observations and caveats: Among the donors, most were white British and more were female, and clonal diversity was possibly underestimated. An increase in Spike-specific TCR breadth and depth was observed after two AZD1222 doses.

Using immunoSEQ multiplex PCR, the repertoire was profiled, and TCRdb retains in-frame clones only, with some absent. The sample shows about 110,000 clones, over 85% of them seen only once. The J gene is TRBJ1-1, the V gene TRBV18; TRBD1 might be the D (6 bases). The starting material was peripheral blood, obtained 28 days after the second AZD1222 dose. The receptor's source is an adult who received the AZD1222 COVID-19 vaccine. The CDR3 is CASSPPSGANTEAFF. The CDR3 coding sequence is TGTGCCAGCTCACCACCCTCAGGGGCAAACACTGAAGCTTTCTTT. Complete variable domain (other parts from reference TRBV18 and TRBJ1-1): NAGVMQNPRHLVRRRGQEARLRCSPMKGHSHVYWYRQLPEEGLKFMVYLQKENIIDESGMPKERFSAEFPKEGPSILRIQQVVRGDSAAYFCASSPPSGANTEAFFGQGTRLTVV.